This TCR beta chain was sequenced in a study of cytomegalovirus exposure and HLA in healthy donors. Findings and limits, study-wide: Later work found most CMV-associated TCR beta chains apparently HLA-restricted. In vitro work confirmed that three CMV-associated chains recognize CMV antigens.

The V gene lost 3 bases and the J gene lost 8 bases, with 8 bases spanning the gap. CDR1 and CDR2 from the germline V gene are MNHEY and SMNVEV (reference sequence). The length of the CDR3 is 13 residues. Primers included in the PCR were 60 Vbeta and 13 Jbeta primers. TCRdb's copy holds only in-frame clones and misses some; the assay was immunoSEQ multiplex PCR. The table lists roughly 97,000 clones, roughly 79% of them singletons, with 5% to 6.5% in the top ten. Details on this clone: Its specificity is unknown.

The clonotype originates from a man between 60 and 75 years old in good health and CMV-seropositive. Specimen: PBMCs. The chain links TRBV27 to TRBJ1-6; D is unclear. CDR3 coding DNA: TGTGCCAGCAGTTTGGGCAGGTATTCACCCCTCCACTTT. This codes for CASSLGRYSPLHF.